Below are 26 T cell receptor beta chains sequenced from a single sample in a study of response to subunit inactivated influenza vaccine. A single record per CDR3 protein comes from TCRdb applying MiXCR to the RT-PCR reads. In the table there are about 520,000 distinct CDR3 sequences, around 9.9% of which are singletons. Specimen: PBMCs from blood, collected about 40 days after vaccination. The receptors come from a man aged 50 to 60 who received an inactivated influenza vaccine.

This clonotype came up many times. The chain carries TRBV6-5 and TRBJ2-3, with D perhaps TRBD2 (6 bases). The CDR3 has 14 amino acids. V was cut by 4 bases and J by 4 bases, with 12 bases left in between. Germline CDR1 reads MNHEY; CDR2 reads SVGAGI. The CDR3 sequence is CASSSGTSSDTQYF. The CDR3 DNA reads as TGTGCCAGCAGTTCCGGGACTTCATCAGATACGCAGTATTTT.

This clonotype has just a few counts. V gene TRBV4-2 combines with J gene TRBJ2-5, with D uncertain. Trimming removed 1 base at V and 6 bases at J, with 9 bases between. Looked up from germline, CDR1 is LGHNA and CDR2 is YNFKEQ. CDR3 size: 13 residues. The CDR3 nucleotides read TGTGCCAGCAGCCAAGTTGACGAAAAGACCCAGTACTTC. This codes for CASSQVDEKTQYF.

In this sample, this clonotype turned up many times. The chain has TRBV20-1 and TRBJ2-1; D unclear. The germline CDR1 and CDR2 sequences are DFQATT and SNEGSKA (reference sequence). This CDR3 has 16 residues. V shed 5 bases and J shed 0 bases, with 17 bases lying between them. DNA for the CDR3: TGCAGTGCTGACCCGTCTTCGGCCACCTCCTACAATGAGCAGTTCTTC. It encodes CSADPSSATSYNEQFF.

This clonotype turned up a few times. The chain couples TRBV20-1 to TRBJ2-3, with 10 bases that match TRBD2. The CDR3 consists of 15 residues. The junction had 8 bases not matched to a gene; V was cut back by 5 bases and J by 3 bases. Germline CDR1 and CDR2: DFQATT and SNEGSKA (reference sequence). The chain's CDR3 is CSARVSGRVTDTQYF. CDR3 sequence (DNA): TGCAGTGCTCGGGTGAGCGGGAGGGTGACAGATACGCAGTATTTT.

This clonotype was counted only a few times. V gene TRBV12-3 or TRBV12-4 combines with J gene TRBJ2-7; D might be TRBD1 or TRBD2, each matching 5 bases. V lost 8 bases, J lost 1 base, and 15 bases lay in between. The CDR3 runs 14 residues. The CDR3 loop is CASGPRGRSYEQYF. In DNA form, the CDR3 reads TGTGCCAGCGGTCCCCGGGGCAGATCCTACGAGCAGTACTTC.

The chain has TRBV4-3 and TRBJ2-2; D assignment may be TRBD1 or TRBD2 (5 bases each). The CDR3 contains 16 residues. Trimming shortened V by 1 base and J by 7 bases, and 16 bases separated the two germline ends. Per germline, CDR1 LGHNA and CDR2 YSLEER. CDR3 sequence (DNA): TGCGCCAGCAGCCAAGTGATCCGGGGCCGGGGCGGGGAGCTGTTTTTT. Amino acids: CASSQVIRGRGGELFF.

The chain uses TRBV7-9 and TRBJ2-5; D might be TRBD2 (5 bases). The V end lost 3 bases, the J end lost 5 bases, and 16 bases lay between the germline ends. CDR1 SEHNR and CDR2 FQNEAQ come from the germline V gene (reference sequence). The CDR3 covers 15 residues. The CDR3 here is CASSFLSTGGETQYF. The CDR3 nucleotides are TGTGCCAGCAGCTTTTTAAGCACGGGCGGGGAGACCCAGTACTTC.

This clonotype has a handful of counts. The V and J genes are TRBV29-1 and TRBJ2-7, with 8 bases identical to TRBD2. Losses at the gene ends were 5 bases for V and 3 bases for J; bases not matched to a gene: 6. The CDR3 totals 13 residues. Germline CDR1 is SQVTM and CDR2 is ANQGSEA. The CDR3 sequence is CSVRLASLYEQYF. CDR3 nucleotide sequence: TGCAGCGTTCGACTAGCGAGCCTCTACGAGCAGTACTTC.

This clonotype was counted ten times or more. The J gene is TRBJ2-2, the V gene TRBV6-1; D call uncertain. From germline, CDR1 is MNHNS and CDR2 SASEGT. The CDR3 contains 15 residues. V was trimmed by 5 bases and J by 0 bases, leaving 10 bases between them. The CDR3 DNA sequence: TGTGCCAGCAGTCCAAGACAAGCGAACACCGGGGAGCTGTTTTTT. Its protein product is CASSPRQANTGELFF.

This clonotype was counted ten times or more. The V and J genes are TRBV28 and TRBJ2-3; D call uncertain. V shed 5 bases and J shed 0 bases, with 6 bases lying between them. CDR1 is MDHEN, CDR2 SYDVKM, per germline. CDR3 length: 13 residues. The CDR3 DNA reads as TGTGCCAGCAGTCTCCAAAGCACAGATACGCAGTATTTT. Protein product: CASSLQSTDTQYF.

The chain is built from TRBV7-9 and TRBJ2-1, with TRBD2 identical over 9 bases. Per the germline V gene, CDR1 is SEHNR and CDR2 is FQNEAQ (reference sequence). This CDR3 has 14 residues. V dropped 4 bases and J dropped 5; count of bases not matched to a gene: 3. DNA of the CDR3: TGTGCCAGCAGCTCATGGACTAGCGACAATGAGCAGTTCTTC. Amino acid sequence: CASSSWTSDNEQFF.

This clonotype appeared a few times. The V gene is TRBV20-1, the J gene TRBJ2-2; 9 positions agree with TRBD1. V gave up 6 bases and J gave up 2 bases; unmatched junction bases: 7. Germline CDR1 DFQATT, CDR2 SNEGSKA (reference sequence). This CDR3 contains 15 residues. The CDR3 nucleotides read TGCAGTGCCAAGATGGACAGGGGAAACACCGGGGAGCTGTTTTTT. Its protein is CSAKMDRGNTGELFF.

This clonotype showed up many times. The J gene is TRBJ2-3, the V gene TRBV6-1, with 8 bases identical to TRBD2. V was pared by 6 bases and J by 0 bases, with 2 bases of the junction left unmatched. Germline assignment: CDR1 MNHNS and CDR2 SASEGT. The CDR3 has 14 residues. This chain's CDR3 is CASRRTSSTDTQYF. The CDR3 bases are TGTGCCAGCAGAAGGACTAGCAGCACAGATACGCAGTATTTT.

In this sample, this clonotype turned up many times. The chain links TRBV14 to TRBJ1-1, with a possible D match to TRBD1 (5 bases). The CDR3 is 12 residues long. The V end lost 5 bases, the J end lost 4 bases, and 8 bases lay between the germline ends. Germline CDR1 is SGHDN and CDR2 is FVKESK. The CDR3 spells CASSGRGTEAFF. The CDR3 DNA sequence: TGTGCCAGCAGCGGGAGGGGCACTGAAGCTTTCTTT.

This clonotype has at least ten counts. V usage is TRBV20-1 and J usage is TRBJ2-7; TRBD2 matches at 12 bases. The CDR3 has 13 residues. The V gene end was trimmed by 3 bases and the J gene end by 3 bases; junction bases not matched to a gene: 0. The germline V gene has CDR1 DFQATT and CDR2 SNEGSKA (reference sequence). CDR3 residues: CSARTSGSYEQYF. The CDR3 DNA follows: TGCAGTGCTAGGACTAGCGGGAGCTACGAGCAGTACTTC.

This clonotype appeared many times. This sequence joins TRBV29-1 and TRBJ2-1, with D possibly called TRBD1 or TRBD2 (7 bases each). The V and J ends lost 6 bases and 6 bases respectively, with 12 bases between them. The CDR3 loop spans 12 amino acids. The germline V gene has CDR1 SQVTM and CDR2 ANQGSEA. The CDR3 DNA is TGCAGCGTCAGCAGGGGGGGCAATGAGCAGTTCTTC. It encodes CSVSRGGNEQFF.

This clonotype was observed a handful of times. CDR3 coding DNA: TGTGCCAGCAGTGGGTTGAACTCCTACAATGAGCAGTTCTTC. Translated: CASSGLNSYNEQFF. V is TRBV12-3 or TRBV12-4 and J is TRBJ2-1; D is undetermined. V was pared by 5 bases and J by 0 bases, with 8 bases between. The CDR3 sequence is 14 residues long.

CDR3 protein: CSAPNRQPPYEQYF. The CDR3 region has the DNA TGCAGTGCGCCGAACAGACAGCCCCCCTACGAGCAGTACTTC. The V call is TRBV20-1, the J call TRBJ2-7, with TRBD1 as a possible D gene (5 bases). The CDR3 runs to 14 residues. The V gene lost 6 bases and the J gene lost 2 bases, with 17 bases spanning the gap. Per the germline V gene, CDR1 is DFQATT and CDR2 is SNEGSKA (reference sequence).

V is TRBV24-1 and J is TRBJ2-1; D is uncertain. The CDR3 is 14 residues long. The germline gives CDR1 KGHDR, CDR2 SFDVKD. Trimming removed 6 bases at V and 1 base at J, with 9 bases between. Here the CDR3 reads CATSNSPSYNEQFF. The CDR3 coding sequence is TGTGCCACCAGTAACTCTCCTTCCTACAATGAGCAGTTCTTC.

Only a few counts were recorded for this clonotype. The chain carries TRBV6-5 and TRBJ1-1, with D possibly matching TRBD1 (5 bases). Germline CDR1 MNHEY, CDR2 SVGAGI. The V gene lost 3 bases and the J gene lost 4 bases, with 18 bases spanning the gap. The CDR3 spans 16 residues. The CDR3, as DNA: TGTGCCAGCAGTTATACCCTCCCGGGGGGGGGCACTGAAGCTTTCTTT. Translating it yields CASSYTLPGGGTEAFF.

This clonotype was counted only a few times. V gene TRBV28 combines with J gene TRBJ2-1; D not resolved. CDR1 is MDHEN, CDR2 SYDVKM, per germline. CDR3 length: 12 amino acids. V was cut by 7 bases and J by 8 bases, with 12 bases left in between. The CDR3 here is CASTTYGDEQFF. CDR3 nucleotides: TGTGCCAGCACTACTTATGGGGATGAGCAGTTCTTC. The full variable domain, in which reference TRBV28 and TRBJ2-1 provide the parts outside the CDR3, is DVKVTQSSRYLVKRTGEKVFLECVQDMDHENMFWYRQDPGLGLRLIYFSYDVKMKEKGDIPEGYSVSREKKERFSLILESASTNQTSMYLCASTTYGDEQFFGPGTRLTVL.

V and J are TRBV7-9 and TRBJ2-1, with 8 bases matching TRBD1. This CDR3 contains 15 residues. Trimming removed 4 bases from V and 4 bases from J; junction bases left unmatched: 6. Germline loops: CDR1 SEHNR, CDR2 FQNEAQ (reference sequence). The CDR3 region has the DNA TGTGCCAGCAGCTCACGACAGGGGCAGTACAATGAGCAGTTCTTC. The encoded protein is CASSSRQGQYNEQFF.

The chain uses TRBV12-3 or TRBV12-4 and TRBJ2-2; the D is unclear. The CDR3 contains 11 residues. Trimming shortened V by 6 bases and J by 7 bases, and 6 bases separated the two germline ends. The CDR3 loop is CASRKNGELFF. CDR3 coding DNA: TGTGCCAGCAGAAAAAACGGGGAGCTGTTTTTT.

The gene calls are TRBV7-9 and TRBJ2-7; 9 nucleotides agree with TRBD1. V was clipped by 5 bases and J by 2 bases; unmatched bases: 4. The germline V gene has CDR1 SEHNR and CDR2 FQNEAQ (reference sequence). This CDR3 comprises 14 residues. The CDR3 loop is CASSRTGEAYEQYF. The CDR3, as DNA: TGTGCCAGCAGCCGGACAGGGGAAGCCTACGAGCAGTACTTC. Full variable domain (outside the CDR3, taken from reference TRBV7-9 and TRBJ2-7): DTGVSQNPRHKITKRGQNVTFRCDPISEHNRLYWYRQTLGQGPEFLTYFQNEAQLEKSRLLSDRFSAERPKGSFSTLEIQRTEQGDSAMYLCASSRTGEAYEQYFGPGTRLTVT.

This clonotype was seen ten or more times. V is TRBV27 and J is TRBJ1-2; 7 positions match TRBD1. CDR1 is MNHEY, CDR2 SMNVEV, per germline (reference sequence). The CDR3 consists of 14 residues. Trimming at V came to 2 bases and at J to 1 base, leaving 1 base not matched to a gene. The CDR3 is CASSLRDSNYGYTF. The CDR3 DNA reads TGTGCCAGCAGTTTAAGGGACAGTAACTATGGCTACACCTTC.

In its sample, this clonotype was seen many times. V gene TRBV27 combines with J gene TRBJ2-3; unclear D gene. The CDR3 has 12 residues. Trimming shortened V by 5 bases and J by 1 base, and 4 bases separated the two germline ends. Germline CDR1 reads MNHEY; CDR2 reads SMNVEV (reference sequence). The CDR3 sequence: CASSRGTDTQYF. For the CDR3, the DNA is TGTGCCAGCAGTCGTGGCACAGATACGCAGTATTTT.